These T cell receptor beta chains were read from a single sample in a study of blood T cell repertoires in COVID-19. Measured with immunoSEQ multiplex PCR; TCRdb has only the in-frame clones, and not every one. The data contain 15,000 or so clones, roughly four fifths of them seen just once; the ten biggest clones take up under 25%. The material sequenced was peripheral blood. These receptors were obtained from an elderly man with active COVID-19. Both conserved end residues are trimmed from each CDR3.

TRBV28,ASSLWGRGREEKLF
TRBV5-1,ASKGLAGVGGELF
TRBV30,AWSVHSGYNEQF
TRBV9,ASSVAVAGDTQY
TRBV7-9,ASSFASGSGEQY
TRBV28,ASSSGGSNTGELF
TRBV4-3,ASRRGVAVGNEQF
TRBV27,ASSSYAVSPVSANEQF
TRBV6-6,ASSYTGTSSGEQF
TRBV4-1,ASSQVPGGIVAEAF
TRBV7-2,ASLAGGYTGELF
TRBV7-9,ASSLEGVRNEQF
TRBV21-1,ASSKKKAGKREIEDTQY
TRBV29-1,SARTGFGTGELF
TRBV29-1,SVSRGPAEQY
TRBV5-8,ASSRTGTSGWDTQY
TRBV7-9,ASSLASGWSYNEQF
TRBV29-1,SVSYGGSTDTQY
TRBV12-5,ASGRAGGRNEQF
TRBV15,ATSHQGGLANNEQF
TRBV6-5,ASSRDGNMNTEAF
TRBV30,AWSRGGQATEAF
TRBV6-5,ATPGLGVYEQY
TRBV19,ASSTAGTGSYYNEQF
TRBV5-6,ASSAYRGGGNQPQH
TRBV7-2,ASSFLNSGRSSYEQY
TRBV19,ASTLMGQGSDEQF
TRBV29-1,SDRSRGDSYNEQF
TRBV5-6,ASSLAGTSGPPYEQY
TRBV5-1,ASSLAVRAQSEQY
TRBV14,ASSLVAEAF
TRBV21-1,ASSKARDSNSPLH
TRBV24-1,ATSDLASGSYEQF
TRBV2,ASSESPRPPTNEKLF
TRBV5-5,ASSVDPGTGSYEQY
TRBV30,AWSVGSTGVDEQY
TRBV7-6,ASSLGFGGADTDTQY
TRBV5-1,ASSLSADTQY
TRBV5-4,ASSSGGPGDEQF
TRBV6-5,ASSSRTGEAF
TRBV21-1,ASSHRDRAPGELF
TRBV2,ASRRTGTTNEKLF
TRBV12-3/TRBV12-4,ASSLPGTEAF
TRBV29-1,SVTGQEAGSYGYT
TRBV12-3/TRBV12-4,ASSFVGGETQY
TRBV4-3,ASSQDRPNEQF
TRBV28,ASRGGPGEQF
TRBV19,ASSIWTSGSDTQY
TRBV7-9,ASSLLAGGGEQF
TRBV5-1,ASSITGGETQY
TRBV4-1,ASSTPRLAGTSTDTQY
TRBV6-6,ASRGWGDTEAF
TRBV7-2,ASSPRGDYFSEQF
TRBV4-1,ASSPQGTYTDTQY
TRBV5-8,ASGHSGGGTDTQY